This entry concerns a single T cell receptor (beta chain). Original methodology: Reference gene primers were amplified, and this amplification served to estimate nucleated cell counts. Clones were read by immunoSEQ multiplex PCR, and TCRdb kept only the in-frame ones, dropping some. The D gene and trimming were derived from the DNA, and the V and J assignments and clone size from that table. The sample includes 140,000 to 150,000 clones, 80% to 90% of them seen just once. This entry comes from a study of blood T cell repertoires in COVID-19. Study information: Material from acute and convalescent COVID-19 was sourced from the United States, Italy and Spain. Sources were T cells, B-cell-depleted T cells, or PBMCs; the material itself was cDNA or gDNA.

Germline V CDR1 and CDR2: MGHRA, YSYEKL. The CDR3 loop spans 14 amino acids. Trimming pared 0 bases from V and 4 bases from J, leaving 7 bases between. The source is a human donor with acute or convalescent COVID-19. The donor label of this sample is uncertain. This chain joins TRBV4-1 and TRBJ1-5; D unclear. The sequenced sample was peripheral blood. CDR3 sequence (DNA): TGCGCCAGCAGCCAAGATGGTCTAAATCAGCCCCAGCATTTT. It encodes CASSQDGLNQPQHF.